The sequence of this T cell receptor beta chain was determined in a study of blood T cell repertoires in COVID-19. Study details: Acute and convalescent COVID-19 specimens originated in the United States, Italy and Spain. In each case, the material was cDNA or gDNA derived from T cells, B-cell-depleted T cells, or PBMCs.

This clone was found a few times. Original methodology: By means of reference gene primer amplification, nucleated cell counts were estimated. Data came from immunoSEQ multiplex PCR; TCRdb stores just in-frame clones and leaves some out. V and J calls plus clone size are reproduced from that table; the DNA served to infer D and trimming. The table lists 340,000 or so clones, around 83% of them singletons, with under 3% in the top ten. The CDR3 sequence is 15 residues long. J gave up 8 bases and V 6 bases, and 10 bases lay outside the gene matches. Looked up from germline, CDR1 is MNHEY and CDR2 is SVGAGI.

The rearrangement joins TRBV6-5 to TRBJ2-1; 10 bases line up with TRBD1. This TCR derives from a young man with active or convalescent COVID-19. The sample consisted of peripheral blood. CDR3 coding DNA: TGTGCCAGCAGCGGACCCCGGGACAGGGGCTATGAGCAGTTCTTC. Residues: CASSGPRDRGYEQFF.